Below are 15 T cell receptor beta chains sequenced from a single sample in a study of T cells in Graves' hyperthyroidism and ophthalmopathy. The investigators amplified TCR beta CDR3 regions from RNA transcripts. HTBI primers drove first-round RT-PCR of the TCR CDR3. Each CDR3 protein gets one entry after TCRdb re-called the multiplex PCR reads with MiXCR. Of over 450,000 distinct CDR3 sequences in the sample, roughly a sixth were seen once. Sequencing was carried out using blood. Every receptor here comes from a young woman with Graves' ophthalmopathy.

This clonotype was recorded a few times. The chain has TRBV18 and TRBJ1-3, with no clear D. The V end lost 0 bases, the J end lost 0 bases, and 12 bases lay between the germline ends. CDR1 and CDR2 from the germline V gene are KGHSH and LQKENI. The CDR3 runs 17 residues. Written as DNA, the CDR3 is TGTGCCAGCTCACCACCTATCGGCGGGAGCTCTGGAAACACCATATATTTT. Protein sequence: CASSPPIGGSSGNTIYF.

This sequence joins TRBV29-1 and TRBJ2-6; D is undetermined. Germline V lookup: CDR1 SQVTM, CDR2 ANQGSEA. The V end was cut by 6 bases, the J end by 2 bases, with 11 bases between. The CDR3 runs 14 residues. Here the CDR3 DNA reads TGCAGCGTACCAGGTTTTACTGGGGCCAACGTCCTGACTTTC. Encoded protein: CSVPGFTGANVLTF.

This clonotype showed up just a few times. The chain uses TRBV10-3 and TRBJ2-1; no clear D gene. The germline V and J ends were trimmed by 3 bases and 5 bases, with 5 bases remaining between them. CDR3 length: 12 amino acids. Germline CDR1 ENHRY, CDR2 SYGVKD. DNA for the CDR3: TGTGCCATCAGTGACACTAACAATGAGCAGTTCTTC. Its protein is CAISDTNNEQFF.

This clonotype was counted a few times. Being one base from a much bigger clone, this may be a read error. The gene calls are TRBV20-1 and TRBJ2-1; 11 positions agree with TRBD2. V dropped 6 bases and J dropped 12; count of bases not matched to a gene: 16. The CDR3 has 15 residues. Looked up from germline, CDR1 is DFQATT and CDR2 is SNEGSKA (reference sequence). CDR3 in amino acids: CSAMTSGKITGAQFF. CDR3 nucleotides: TGCAGTGCAATGACTAGCGGGAAAATAACGGGTGCGCAGTTCTTC.

Ten or more counts support this clonotype. The chain combines TRBV6-5 with TRBJ2-1; TRBD2 matches at 8 bases. Germline loops: CDR1 MNHEY, CDR2 SVGAGI. Germline trimming cut 2 bases from V and 5 bases from J; bases unmatched to any gene: 2. CDR3 length: 14 residues. The CDR3 region has the DNA TGTGCCAGCAGTTACGGGGGACTAGACAATGAGCAGTTCTTC. It encodes CASSYGGLDNEQFF.

The rearrangement joins TRBV6-2 or TRBV6-3 to TRBJ2-7; D may be TRBD2 (6 bases). The V and J ends lost 1 base and 6 bases respectively, with 13 bases between them. Germline V CDR1 and CDR2: MNHEY, SVGEGT. CDR3 length equals 14 residues. The DNA for the CDR3 is TGTGCCAGCAGTTACTGGTCGGGGGTAGGCGAGCAGTACTTC. Protein: CASSYWSGVGEQYF.

For the CDR3, the DNA is TGTGCCAGCAGTTTCGCAGGTACGCAGTATTTT. This codes for CASSFAGTQYF. The rearrangement joins TRBV12-3 or TRBV12-4 to TRBJ2-3; D is undetermined. CDR3 size: 11 residues. The V end was cut by 3 bases, the J end by 8 bases, with 6 bases between.

This clonotype was recorded many times. The V gene is TRBV6-1, the J gene TRBJ2-7, with a weak D call TRBD2 (6 bases). The CDR3 runs to 13 residues. V was pared by 8 bases and J by 3 bases, with 14 bases between. CDR1 is MNHNS, CDR2 SASEGT, per germline. The CDR3 coding sequence is TGTGCCAGCGTAGCTAGCGCATTCTACGAGCAGTACTTC. Translation gives CASVASAFYEQYF.

The table lists this clonotype with many counts. The genes are TRBV30 and TRBJ2-1; 11 positions match TRBD2. CDR3 length: 14 residues. V lost 1 base, J lost 6 bases, and 2 bases stayed unmatched. CDR1 is GTSNPN and CDR2 is SVGIG in the germline V gene (reference sequence). Here the CDR3 DNA reads TGTGCCTGGAGTGGTCTAGCGGGAGGCAATGAGCAGTTCTTC. Its translation is CAWSGLAGGNEQFF.

In its sample, this clonotype was seen a few times. The gene calls are TRBV10-3 and TRBJ1-5; D remains unclear. The CDR3 extends over 14 amino acids. The V gene lost 4 bases and the J gene lost 5 bases, with 12 bases spanning the gap. The germline V gene encodes CDR1 ENHRY and CDR2 SYGVKD. CDR3 DNA: TGTGCCATCAGTGTAGCCGGGAGAGATCAGCCCCAGCATTTT. This sequence encodes CAISVAGRDQPQHF.

This clonotype was seen ten or more times. The gene calls are TRBV20-1 and TRBJ2-1; TRBD2 matches 10 bases. V gave up 0 bases and J gave up 3 bases; unmatched junction bases: 11. Germline values: CDR1 DFQATT, CDR2 SNEGSKA (reference sequence). This CDR3 is 18 amino acids long. The CDR3 here is CSARDLGLAGADYNEQFF. In DNA form, the CDR3 reads TGCAGTGCTAGAGATTTGGGCCTAGCGGGAGCCGACTACAATGAGCAGTTCTTC.

This clonotype occurred many times. The rearrangement links TRBV2 to TRBJ1-1; D gene uncertain. The V end was cut by 6 bases, the J end by 8 bases, with 13 bases between. CDR3 length: 12 amino acids. Germline CDR1 SNHLY, CDR2 FYNNEI. The CDR3 is CASRPRTGEAFF. In DNA form, the CDR3 reads TGTGCCAGCAGGCCCCGGACGGGGGAAGCTTTCTTT.

The table lists this clonotype with many counts. V and J are TRBV27 and TRBJ2-7; D remains unclear. The germline V and J ends were trimmed by 6 bases and 0 bases, with 12 bases remaining between them. The germline V gene has CDR1 MNHEY and CDR2 SMNVEV (reference sequence). The CDR3 is 14 residues long. The CDR3 sequence is CASSLIGDSYEQYF. In DNA form, the CDR3 reads TGTGCCAGCAGCCTCATTGGGGACTCCTACGAGCAGTACTTC.

This clonotype was detected many times. The chain combines TRBV18 with TRBJ1-3; D not resolved. CDR1 is KGHSH, CDR2 LQKENI, per germline. V lost 0 bases, J lost 0 bases, and 3 bases lay in between. CDR3 size: 14 residues. CDR3: CASSPPNSGNTIYF. In DNA form, the CDR3 reads TGTGCCAGCTCACCACCCAACTCTGGAAACACCATATATTTT. Variable domain in full (rest from reference TRBV18 and TRBJ1-3): NAGVMQNPRHLVRRRGQEARLRCSPMKGHSHVYWYRQLPEEGLKFMVYLQKENIIDESGMPKERFSAEFPKEGPSILRIQQVVRGDSAAYFCASSPPNSGNTIYFGEGSWLTVV.

CDR3 loop: CASSRTSNEQFF. Here the CDR3 DNA reads TGTGCCAGTAGTAGGACTTCCAATGAGCAGTTCTTC. The V call is TRBV19, the J call TRBJ2-1, with D tentatively TRBD2 (5 bases). The CDR3 consists of 12 residues. Germline V gene data show CDR1 as LNHDA and CDR2 as SQIVND (reference sequence). Between the trimmed V and J ends, which lost 4 bases and 6 bases, there was a span of 7 bases.